This record looks at one TCR beta chain sequence and its context. Its antigen is as yet unknown. The germline gene is not matched at one end of the junction; a read error may be the cause. Data came from immunoSEQ multiplex PCR; TCRdb stores just in-frame clones and leaves some out. The table shows about 19,000 clones, with around 90% occurring only once. This specimen comes from a study of T cells in localized non-small cell lung cancer. Study results and caveats: A denser population of T cells in blood accompanied longer overall survival. Heterogeneity is still possible, as just one tumor region was sequenced. Turning up in adjacent lung were a median approximately 50 of the top 100 tumor clones. There was higher T cell clonality in uninvolved adjacent lung than in tumor, and it was highest there.

CDR1 and CDR2 from the germline V gene are SGHVS and FNYEAQ. This CDR3 spans 13 amino acids. J is TRBJ1-1 and V is TRBV7-6; perhaps TRBD1 as D (5 bases). The material sequenced was peripheral blood, taken before any cancer treatment. The origin of this receptor is a male donor aged 60 or older with stage I squamous cell lung carcinoma. In nucleotides, the CDR3 is TGTGCCACCAGCCAACGGGGGAGCACTGAAGCTTTCTTT. This translates into CATSQRGSTEAFF.